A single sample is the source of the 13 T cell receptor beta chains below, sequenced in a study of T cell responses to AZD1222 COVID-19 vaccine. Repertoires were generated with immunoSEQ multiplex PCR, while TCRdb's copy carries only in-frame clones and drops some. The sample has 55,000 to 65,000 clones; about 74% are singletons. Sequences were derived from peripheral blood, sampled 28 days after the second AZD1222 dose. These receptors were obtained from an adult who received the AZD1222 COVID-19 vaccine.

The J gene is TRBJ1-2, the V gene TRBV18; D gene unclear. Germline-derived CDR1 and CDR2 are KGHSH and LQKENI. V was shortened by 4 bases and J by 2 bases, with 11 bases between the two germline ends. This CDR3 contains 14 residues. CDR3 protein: CASSQRDLNYGYTF. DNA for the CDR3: TGTGCCAGCTCACAAAGAGACTTAAACTATGGCTACACCTTC.

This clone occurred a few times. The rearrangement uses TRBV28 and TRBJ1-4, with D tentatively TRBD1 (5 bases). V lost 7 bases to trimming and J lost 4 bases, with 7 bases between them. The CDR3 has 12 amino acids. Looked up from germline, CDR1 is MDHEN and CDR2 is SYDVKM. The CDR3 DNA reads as TGTGCCAGCACCCAGGGTAATGAAAAACTGTTTTTT. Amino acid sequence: CASTQGNEKLFF.

The DNA of the CDR3 is TGTGCCAGCAGTGTGACCCAGAGGCGAGGCTACACCTTC. Its protein is CASSVTQRRGYTF. V is TRBV19 and J is TRBJ1-2; D gene ambiguous. V lost 9 bases and J lost 8, with 19 bases in between. This CDR3 has 13 residues. Germline CDR1 reads LNHDA; CDR2 reads SQIVND (reference sequence).

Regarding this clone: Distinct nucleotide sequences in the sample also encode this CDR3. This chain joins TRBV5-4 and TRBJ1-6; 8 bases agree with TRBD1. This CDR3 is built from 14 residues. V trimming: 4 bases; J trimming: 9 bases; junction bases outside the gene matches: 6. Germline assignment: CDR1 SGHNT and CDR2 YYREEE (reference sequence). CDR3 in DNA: TGTGCCAGCAGCCCCGACAGGGGAGGTTCACCCCTCCACTTT. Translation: CASSPDRGGSPLHF.

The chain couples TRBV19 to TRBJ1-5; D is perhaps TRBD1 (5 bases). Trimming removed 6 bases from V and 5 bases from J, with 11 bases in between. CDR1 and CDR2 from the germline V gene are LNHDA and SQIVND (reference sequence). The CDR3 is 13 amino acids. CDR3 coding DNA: TGTGCCAGTAGCCCCCAGGGATATCAGCCCCAGCATTTT. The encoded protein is CASSPQGYQPQHF.

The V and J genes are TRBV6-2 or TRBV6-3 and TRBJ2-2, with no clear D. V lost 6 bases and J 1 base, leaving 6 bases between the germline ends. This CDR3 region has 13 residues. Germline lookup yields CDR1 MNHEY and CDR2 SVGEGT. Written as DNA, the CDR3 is TGTGCCAGCAGCCTTATGAACACCGGGGAGCTGTTTTTT. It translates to CASSLMNTGELFF.

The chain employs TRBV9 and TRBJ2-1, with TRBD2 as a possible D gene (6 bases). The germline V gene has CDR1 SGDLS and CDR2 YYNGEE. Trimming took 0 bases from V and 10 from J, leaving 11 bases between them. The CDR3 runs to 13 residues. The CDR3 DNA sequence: TGTGCCAGCAGCGTAGGGAGGGTCGGGGAGCAGTTCTTC. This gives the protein CASSVGRVGEQFF.

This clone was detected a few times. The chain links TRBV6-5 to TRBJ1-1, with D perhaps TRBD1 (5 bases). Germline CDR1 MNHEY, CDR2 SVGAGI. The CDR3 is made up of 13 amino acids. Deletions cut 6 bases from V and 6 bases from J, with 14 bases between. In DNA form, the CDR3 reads TGTGCCAGCAGCCCCGGGGGGGTCCCTGAAGCTTTCTTT. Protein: CASSPGGVPEAFF.

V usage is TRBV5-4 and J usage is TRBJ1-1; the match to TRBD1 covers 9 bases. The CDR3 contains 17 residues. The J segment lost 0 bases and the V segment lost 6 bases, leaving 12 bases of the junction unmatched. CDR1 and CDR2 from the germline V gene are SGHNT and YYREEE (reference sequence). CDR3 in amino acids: CASTTRVTGGLNTEAFF. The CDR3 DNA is TGTGCCAGCACCACGCGAGTTACAGGGGGCCTGAACACTGAAGCTTTCTTT. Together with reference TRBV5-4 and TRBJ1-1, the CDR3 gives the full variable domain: ETGVTQSPTHLIKTRGQQVTLRCSSQSGHNTVSWYQQALGQGPQFIFQYYREEENGRGNFPPRFSGLQFPNYSSELNVNALELDDSALYLCASTTRVTGGLNTEAFFGQGTRLTVV.

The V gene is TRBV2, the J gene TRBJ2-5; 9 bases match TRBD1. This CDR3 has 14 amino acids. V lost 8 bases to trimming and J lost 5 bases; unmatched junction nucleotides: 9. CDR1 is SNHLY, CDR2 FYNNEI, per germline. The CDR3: CASSRQGEWETQYF. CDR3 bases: TGTGCCAGCTCCCGACAGGGGGAGTGGGAGACCCAGTACTTC.

CDR3 residues: CASSLEGRAGVETQYF. The CDR3 DNA sequence: TGCGCCAGCAGCTTGGAAGGTCGAGCGGGGGTGGAGACCCAGTACTTC. This chain links TRBV5-1 with TRBJ2-5; 8 positions agree with TRBD2. The CDR3 consists of 16 residues. The trim removed 0 bases at V and 5 bases at J, leaving 9 bases unmatched. The germline gives CDR1 SGHRS, CDR2 YFSETQ. Variable domain in full (rest from reference TRBV5-1 and TRBJ2-5): KAGVTQTPRYLIKTRGQQVTLSCSPISGHRSVSWYQQTPGQGLQFLFEYFSETQRNKGNFPGRFSGRQFSNSRSEMNVSTLELGDSALYLCASSLEGRAGVETQYFGPGTRLLVL.

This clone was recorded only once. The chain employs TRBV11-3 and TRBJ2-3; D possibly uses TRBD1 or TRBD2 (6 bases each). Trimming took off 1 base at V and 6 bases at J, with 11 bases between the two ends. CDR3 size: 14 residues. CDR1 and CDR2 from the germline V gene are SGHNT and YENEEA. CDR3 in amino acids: CASSLGRGPDTQYF. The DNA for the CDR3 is TGTGCCAGCAGCTTAGGACGGGGGCCCGATACGCAGTATTTT.

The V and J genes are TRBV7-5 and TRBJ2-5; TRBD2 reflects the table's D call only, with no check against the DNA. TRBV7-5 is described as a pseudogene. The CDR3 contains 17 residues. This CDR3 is CARSLASQRGNQETQYF. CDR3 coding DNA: TGTGCCAGAAGCTTAGCCTCTCAGCGGGGAAACCAAGAGACCCAGTACTTC.